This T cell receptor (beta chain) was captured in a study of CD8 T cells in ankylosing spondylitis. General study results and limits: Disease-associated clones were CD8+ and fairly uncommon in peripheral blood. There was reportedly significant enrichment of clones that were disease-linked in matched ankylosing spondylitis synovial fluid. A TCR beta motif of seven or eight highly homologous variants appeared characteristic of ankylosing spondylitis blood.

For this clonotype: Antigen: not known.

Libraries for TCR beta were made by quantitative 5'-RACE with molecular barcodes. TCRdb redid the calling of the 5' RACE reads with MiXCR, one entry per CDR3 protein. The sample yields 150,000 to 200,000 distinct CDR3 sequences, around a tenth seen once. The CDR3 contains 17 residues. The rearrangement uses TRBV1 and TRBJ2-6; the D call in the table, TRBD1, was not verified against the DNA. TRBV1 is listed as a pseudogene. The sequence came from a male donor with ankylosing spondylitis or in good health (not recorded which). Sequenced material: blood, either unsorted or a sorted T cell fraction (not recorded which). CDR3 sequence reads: CTSSQDPDRGEANVLTF. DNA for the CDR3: TGCACCAGCAGCCAAGATCCAGACAGGGGCGAGGCCAACGTCCTGACTTTC.